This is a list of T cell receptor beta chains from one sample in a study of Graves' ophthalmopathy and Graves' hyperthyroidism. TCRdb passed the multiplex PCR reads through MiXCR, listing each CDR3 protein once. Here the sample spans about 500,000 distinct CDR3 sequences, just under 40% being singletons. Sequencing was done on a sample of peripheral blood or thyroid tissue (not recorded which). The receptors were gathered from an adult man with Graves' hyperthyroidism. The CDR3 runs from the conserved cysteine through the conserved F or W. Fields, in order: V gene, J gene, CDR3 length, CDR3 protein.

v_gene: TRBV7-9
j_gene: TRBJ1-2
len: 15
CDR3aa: CASSWGGQGNYGYTF

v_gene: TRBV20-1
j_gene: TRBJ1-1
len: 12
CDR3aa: CSASTGGTEAFF

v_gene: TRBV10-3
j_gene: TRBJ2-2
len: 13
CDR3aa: CAIRIQGTGELFF

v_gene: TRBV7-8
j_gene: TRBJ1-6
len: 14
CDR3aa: CASSQVGPDSPLHF

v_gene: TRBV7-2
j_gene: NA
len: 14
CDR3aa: CASSFYGGSNEQFF

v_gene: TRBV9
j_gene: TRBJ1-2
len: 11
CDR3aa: CASSRSSGYTF

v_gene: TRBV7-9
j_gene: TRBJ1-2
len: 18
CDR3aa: CASSNYNRGRQANYGYTF

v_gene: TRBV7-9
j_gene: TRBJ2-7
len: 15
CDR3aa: CASSQRSEPSYEQYF

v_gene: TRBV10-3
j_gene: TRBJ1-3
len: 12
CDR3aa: CAIQGTANTIYF

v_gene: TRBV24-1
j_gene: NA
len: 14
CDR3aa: CATSGTSGYNEQFF

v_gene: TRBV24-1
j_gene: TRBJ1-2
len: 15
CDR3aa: CATSDWGDGESGYTF

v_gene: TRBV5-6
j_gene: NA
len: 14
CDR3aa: CASSLKGLGNEQFF

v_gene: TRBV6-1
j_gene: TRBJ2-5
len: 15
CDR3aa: CASSKRDTFQETQYF

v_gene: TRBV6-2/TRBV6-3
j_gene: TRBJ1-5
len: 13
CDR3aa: CANSSALKGPQHF

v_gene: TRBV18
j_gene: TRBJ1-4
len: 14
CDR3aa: CASSPGTGKGKLFF

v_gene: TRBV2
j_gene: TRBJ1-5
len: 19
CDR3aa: CASSVPEGTGGYSNQPQHF

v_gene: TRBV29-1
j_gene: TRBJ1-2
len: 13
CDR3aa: CSVEGRENYGYTF

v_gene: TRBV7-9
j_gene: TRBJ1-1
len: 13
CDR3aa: CASRPRGGAEAFF

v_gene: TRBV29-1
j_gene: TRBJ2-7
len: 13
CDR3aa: CSVVPGASYEQYF

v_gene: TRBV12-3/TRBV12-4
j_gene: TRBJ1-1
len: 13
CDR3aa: CASSSEVGTEAFF

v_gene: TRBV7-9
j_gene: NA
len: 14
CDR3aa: CASKAGGPSDEQFF

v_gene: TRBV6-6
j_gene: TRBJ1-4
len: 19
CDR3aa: CASSYTSGRALNSGHAMFF

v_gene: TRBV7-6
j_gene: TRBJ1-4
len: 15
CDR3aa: CASSVTGGLDEKLFF

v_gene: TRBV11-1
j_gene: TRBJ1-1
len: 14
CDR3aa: CALRSARGNTEAFF

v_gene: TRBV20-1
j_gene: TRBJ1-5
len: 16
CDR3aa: CSADGTSGRGNQPQHF

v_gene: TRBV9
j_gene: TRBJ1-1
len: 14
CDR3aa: CASSVAQQNTEAFF

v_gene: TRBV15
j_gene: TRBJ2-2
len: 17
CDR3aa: CATSRDRGRVNTGELFF

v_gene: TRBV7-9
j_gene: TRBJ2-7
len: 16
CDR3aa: CASSSASVGGGYEQYF

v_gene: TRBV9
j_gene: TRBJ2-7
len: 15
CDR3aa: CASSSGGGVEGEQYF

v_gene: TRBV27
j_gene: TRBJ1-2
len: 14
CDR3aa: CASSLDKRNYGYTF

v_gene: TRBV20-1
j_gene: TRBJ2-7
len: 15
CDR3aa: CSALDRGKGGYEQYF

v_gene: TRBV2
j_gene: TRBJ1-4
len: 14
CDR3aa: CASTGPVTGEKLFF

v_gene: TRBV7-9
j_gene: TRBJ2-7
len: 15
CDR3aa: CASSRGQGIYNEQYF

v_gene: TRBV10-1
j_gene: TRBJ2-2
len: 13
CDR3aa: CASSEQVDGELFF

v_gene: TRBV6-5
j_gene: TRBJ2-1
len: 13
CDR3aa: CASSRDSLYEQFF

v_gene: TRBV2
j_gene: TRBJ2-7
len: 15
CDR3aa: CASSFSPGAAYEQYF

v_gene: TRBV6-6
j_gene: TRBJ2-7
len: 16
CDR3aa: CASSGTVAGSGYEQYF

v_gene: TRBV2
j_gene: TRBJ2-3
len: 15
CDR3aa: CASSGPGGGTDTQYF

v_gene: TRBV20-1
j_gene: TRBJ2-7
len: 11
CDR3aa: CSTRLAGERYF

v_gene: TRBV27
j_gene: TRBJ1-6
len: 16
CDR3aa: CASSLPPGRTNSPLHF

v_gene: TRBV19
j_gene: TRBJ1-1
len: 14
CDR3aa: CASSPQGENTEAFF

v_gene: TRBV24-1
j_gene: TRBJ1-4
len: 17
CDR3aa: CATSENSSPATNEKLFF

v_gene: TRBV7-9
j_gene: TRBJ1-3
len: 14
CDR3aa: CGGNAGAPGNTIYF

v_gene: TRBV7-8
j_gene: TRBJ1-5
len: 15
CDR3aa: CASSRSSGGEQPQHF

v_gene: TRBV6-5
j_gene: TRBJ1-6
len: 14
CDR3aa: CASSSRGSDSPLHF

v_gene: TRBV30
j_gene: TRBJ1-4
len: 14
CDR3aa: CAWSVGSLNEKLFF

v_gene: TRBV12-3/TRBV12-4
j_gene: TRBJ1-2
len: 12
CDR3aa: CASSLGPYGYTF

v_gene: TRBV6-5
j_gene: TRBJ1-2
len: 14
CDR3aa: CASSADINGYGYTF

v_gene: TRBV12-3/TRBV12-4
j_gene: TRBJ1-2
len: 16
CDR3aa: CASSLDPTGVNYGYTF

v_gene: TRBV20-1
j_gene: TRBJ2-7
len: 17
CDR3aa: CSARASGLVLTTYEQYF

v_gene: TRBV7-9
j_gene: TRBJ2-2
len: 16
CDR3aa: CASSSPGLAGHNELFF

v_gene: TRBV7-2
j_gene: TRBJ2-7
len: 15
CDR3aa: CASSSAGTFSYEQYF

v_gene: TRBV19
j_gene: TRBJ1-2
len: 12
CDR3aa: CASTQGAQGYTF

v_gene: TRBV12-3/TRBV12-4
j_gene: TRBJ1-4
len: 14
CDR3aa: CASSWGTVGEKLFF

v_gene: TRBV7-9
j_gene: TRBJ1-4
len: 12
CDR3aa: CASSRGVEKLFF

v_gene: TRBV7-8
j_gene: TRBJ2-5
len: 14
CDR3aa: CASSHRQGWETQYF